Following are 3 T cell receptor beta chains from one sample sequenced in a study of Ad26.COV2.S vaccination and SARS-CoV-2 variants. The table came from immunoSEQ multiplex PCR; TCRdb's copy has only in-frame clones and leaves some out. The sample lists around 450,000 clones; over 75% were seen once. The treatment denotes: some 20 received Ad26.COV2.S at low or high dose, single or two shots; several received placebo; per-sample allocation not given. Vaccine and placebo recipients were sampled on day 63 after the first injection. This specimen was peripheral blood, taken in a trial of Ad26.COV2.S vaccine versus placebo. These TCRs come from a person between 18 and 60 years old who received the Ad26.COV2.S COVID-19 vaccine or a placebo.

CDR3 amino acids: CASSDPTSGRAYEQFF. The CDR3 nucleotides read TGCGCCAGCAGTGACCCAACTAGCGGGAGGGCGTATGAGCAGTTCTTC. The chain carries TRBV10-1 and TRBJ2-1; 13 bases agree with TRBD2. V was pared by 3 bases and J by 8 bases, with 7 bases of the junction left unmatched. This CDR3 has 16 residues. The V gene's germline CDR1 is WNHNN and CDR2 SYGVQD (reference sequence).

The chain uses TRBV24-1 and TRBJ2-3; 14 bases align to TRBD2. Germline trimming cut 5 bases from V and 4 bases from J; bases unmatched to any gene: 4. This CDR3 comprises 16 residues. Looked up from germline, CDR1 is KGHDR and CDR2 is SFDVKD. The CDR3 DNA reads as TGTGCCACCAGTGCGACTAGCGGGAGGGCCTCAGATACGCAGTATTTT. It specifies CATSATSGRASDTQYF.

This sequence joins TRBV9 and TRBJ2-1; D tentatively fits TRBD1 or TRBD2 (6 bases each). V was pared by 5 bases and J by 4 bases, with 16 bases between. CDR1 is SGDLS, CDR2 YYNGEE, per germline. CDR3 size: 15 residues. In DNA, the CDR3 is TGTGCCAGCAGTGTCTGGGGGGACAAGTACAATGAGCAGTTCTTC. Protein product: CASSVWGDKYNEQFF.